The clone carrying this TCR beta chain was seen more than once but under ten times. The source of the sample is a study of T cells in Graves' hyperthyroidism and ophthalmopathy. TCR beta CDR3 region amplification was performed from RNA transcripts. The HTBI primer set drove a first-round RT-PCR of the TCR CDR3. MiXCR was run by TCRdb on the multiplex PCR reads, yielding one entry per CDR3 protein. The table has about 340,000 distinct CDR3 sequences, 21% seen once. The germline V gene has CDR1 MNHNS and CDR2 SASEGT. V lost 5 bases, J lost 5 bases, and 10 bases stayed unmatched. The length of the CDR3 is 15 residues.

The sequence was obtained from a woman in her forties or fifties with Graves' hyperthyroidism. The source material was blood. The chain combines TRBV6-1 with TRBJ2-5; 8 bases are shared with TRBD2. In nucleotides, the CDR3 is TGTGCCAGCAGTTCTTTAGCGGGACGGGGGGAGACCCAGTACTTC. Protein sequence: CASSSLAGRGETQYF.